This T cell receptor beta chain appears in the sequencing data of a study of T cells of healthy individuals. TCRdb used MiXCR to reprocess the 5' RACE reads, holding one entry per CDR3 protein. In the table there are tens of thousands of distinct CDR3 sequences, 15% to 20% of which are singletons. On this clonotype itself: The limits of the CDR3 on the DNA are not certain, so only TCRdb's listed CDR3 is given.

The sequence was obtained from a human donor in good health.

The CDR3: CASILGENNYGYTF. The chain employs TRBV2 and TRBJ1-2; the table's D call of TRBD1 was not tested on the DNA. The CDR3 is 14 residues long, counting both termini. Per germline, CDR1 SNHLY and CDR2 FYNNEI.